One TCR beta chain is described in this entry. These data come from a study of blood T cells in healthy people across ages. A J-beta primer mix and a sample-barcoded 5' primer were used in a second PCR of about 7 to 11 cycles. One entry per CDR3 protein results from TCRdb running MiXCR on the 5' RACE reads. Found here are more than 800,000 distinct CDR3 sequences, 35% to 50% of them singletons; the top ten hold 15% to 20%. CDR3 length equals 14 residues. Trimming removed 5 bases from V and 6 bases from J, with 14 bases in between. CDR1 is MNHEY and CDR2 is SVGEGT in the germline V gene. The chain combines TRBV6-2 or TRBV6-3 with TRBJ2-1; D is uncertain. The sequenced sample was blood. The TCR originated in a woman aged 60-70 years in good health. CDR3 sequence: CASSDDDWTNEQFF. The CDR3 DNA sequence: TGTGCCAGCAGTGACGATGACTGGACCAATGAGCAGTTCTTC.